Listed below are T cell receptor beta chains from one sample, sequenced in a study of chemoradiotherapy in HPV16-positive cancers. Profiling relied on immunoSEQ multiplex PCR, and the TCRdb table lists in-frame clones only, not all of them. Among about 25,000 clones listed, approximately 94% were seen once. The input for sequencing was blood, taken from a patient who underwent chemoradiotherapy. All receptors derive from a human donor with HPV-associated anogenital cancer. Each CDR3 is given with its conserved first and last residue. Fields, in order: CDR3 protein, CDR3 DNA, J gene, V gene, D gene, clone size. D genes are given only for firm matches. Only part of the rows carry a size: once, few, many, or a class if the clone is expanded.

cdr3_aa: CASSYSNTDTQYF
cdr3_nt: TGTGCCAGCAGTTACTCGAACACAGATACGCAGTATTTT
j_call: TRBJ2-3
v_call: TRBV6-5
d_call: NA
clone_size: NA

cdr3_aa: CASSPRQGTYEQYF
cdr3_nt: TGTGCCAGCTCACCTAGACAGGGTACCTACGAGCAGTACTTC
j_call: TRBJ2-7
v_call: TRBV18
d_call: TRBD1
clone_size: NA

cdr3_aa: CASSEALGYLLADTQYF
cdr3_nt: TGTGCCAGCAGTGAAGCGCTCGGGTACCTCTTGGCAGATACGCAGTATTTT
j_call: TRBJ2-3
v_call: TRBV2
d_call: NA
clone_size: NA

cdr3_aa: CASSFTALMNEQFF
cdr3_nt: TGTGCCAGCAGTTTTACCGCGCTAATGAATGAGCAGTTCTTC
j_call: TRBJ2-1
v_call: TRBV27
d_call: NA
clone_size: NA

cdr3_aa: CASSAAPNYGYTF
cdr3_nt: TGTGCCAGCAGCGCCGCCCCTAACTATGGCTACACCTTC
j_call: TRBJ1-2
v_call: TRBV6-4
d_call: NA
clone_size: NA

cdr3_aa: CASSLDIQGDYEQYF
cdr3_nt: TGTGCCAGCAGCTTAGATATACAAGGAGACTACGAGCAGTACTTC
j_call: TRBJ2-7
v_call: TRBV11-2
d_call: NA
clone_size: once

cdr3_aa: CASSLGTSEQYF
cdr3_nt: TGTGCCAGCAGTTTAGGTACGTCCGAGCAGTACTTC
j_call: TRBJ2-7
v_call: TRBV28
d_call: NA
clone_size: NA

cdr3_aa: CASSLGTANSPLHF
cdr3_nt: TGTGCCAGCAGCTTAGGGACAGCTAATTCACCCCTCCACTTT
j_call: TRBJ1-6
v_call: TRBV7-3
d_call: TRBD1
clone_size: NA

cdr3_aa: CASSYTYGGTGYNEQFF
cdr3_nt: TGCGCCAGCAGCTACACTTATGGAGGGACAGGGTACAATGAGCAGTTCTTC
j_call: TRBJ2-1
v_call: TRBV4-3
d_call: TRBD1
clone_size: NA

cdr3_aa: CASSQEFVGSGGYEQYF
cdr3_nt: TGCGCCAGCAGCCAAGAATTCGTTGGTAGCGGGGGGTACGAGCAGTACTTC
j_call: TRBJ2-7
v_call: TRBV4-3
d_call: TRBD2
clone_size: NA

cdr3_aa: CASSFRGDYGYTF
cdr3_nt: TGTGCCAGCAGCTTTAGAGGGGACTATGGCTACACCTTC
j_call: TRBJ1-2
v_call: TRBV5-4
d_call: NA
clone_size: NA

cdr3_aa: CASSLAHTDTQYF
cdr3_nt: TGTGCCAGCAGCTTAGCCCACACAGATACGCAGTATTTT
j_call: TRBJ2-3
v_call: TRBV11-2
d_call: NA
clone_size: NA